A selection of T cell receptor beta chains follows, all from one sample in a study of blood T cell repertoires in COVID-19. Clones were sequenced by immunoSEQ multiplex PCR, and TCRdb holds only the in-frame ones, with some missing. The table shows about 120,000 clones, with about three quarters occurring only once. Specimen: peripheral blood. Receptors originate from a human donor with acute or convalescent COVID-19. The donor label of this sample is uncertain. CDR3s include the opening cysteine and the closing phenylalanine or tryptophan. A D gene is named only where the DNA matches it firmly. Part of the rows lack a size; the others show once, few, many or a class for expanded clones.

clone_size j_call v_call d_call cdr3_aa cdr3_nt
- TRBJ1-1 TRBV18 - CASSPAGGSNTEAFF TGTGCCAGCTCACCAGCCGGGGGATCGAACACTGAAGCTTTCTTT
once TRBJ1-3 TRBV18 - CASSQTRAGNTIYF TGTGCCAGCTCCCAAACGAGGGCTGGAAACACCATATATTTT
- TRBJ1-5 TRBV19 - CASSIIMYNQPQHF TGTGCCAGTAGTATTATTATGTACAATCAGCCCCAGCATTTT
- TRBJ2-2 TRBV4-1 - CASSQGEWGDTGELFF TGCGCCAGCAGCCAAGGGGAGTGGGGGGACACCGGGGAGCTGTTTTTT
- TRBJ2-5 TRBV7-6 TRBD2 CASSLGLGTSGAQETQYF TGTGCCAGCAGCTTAGGCCTCGGGACTAGCGGGGCACAAGAGACCCAGTACTTC
- TRBJ1-5 TRBV6-6 - CASSPRGADQPQHF TGTGCCAGCAGTCCTCGGGGGGCGGATCAGCCCCAGCATTTT
- TRBJ2-2 TRBV29-1 - CSVIRVNTGELFF TGCAGCGTTATCCGGGTCAACACCGGGGAGCTGTTTTTT
few TRBJ2-6 TRBV7-2 - CASRAGTFSSGANVLTF TGTGCCAGCAGGGCCGGGACTTTCAGCTCTGGGGCCAACGTCCTGACTTTC
- TRBJ1-6 TRBV28 TRBD1 CASKIPGQPFQSYSPLHF TGTGCCAGCAAGATCCCGGGACAGCCATTCCAGTCTTATTCACCCCTCCACTTT
- TRBJ2-2 TRBV30 - CAWSAMFSGTGELFF TGTGCCTGGAGTGCGATGTTTAGTGGCACCGGGGAGCTGTTTTTT
- TRBJ2-7 TRBV9 - CASSVGSGSYEQYF TGTGCCAGCAGCGTAGGATCGGGTAGCTACGAGCAGTACTTC
- TRBJ1-5 TRBV10-1 - CAPRGGLCNQPQHF TGCGCCCCGAGGGGAGGGCTTTGCAATCAGCCCCAGCATTTT
once TRBJ1-3 TRBV2 - CASSQDSGNTIYF TGTGCCAGCAGTCAGGACTCTGGAAACACCATATATTTT
- TRBJ1-3 TRBV6-6 - CASIRSPGHYSGNTIYF TGTGCCAGCATTCGCTCACCTGGACACTACTCTGGAAACACCATATATTTT
- TRBJ2-3 TRBV5-1 - CASSLQGQGTDTQYF TGCGCCAGCAGCTTGCAGGGACAAGGCACAGATACGCAGTATTTT
few TRBJ1-5 TRBV28 TRBD1 CASSRTGRGNQPQHF TGTGCCAGCAGTCGGACAGGTCGGGGCAATCAGCCCCAGCATTTT
- TRBJ1-2 TRBV28 - CASRTGPHYGYTF TGTGCCAGCAGGACAGGCCCCCACTATGGCTACACCTTC
- TRBJ2-5 TRBV10-3 - CAISYGTQETQYF TGTGCCATCAGTTACGGGACTCAAGAGACCCAGTACTTC
- TRBJ1-6 TRBV7-6 - CASSKTGGYNSPLHF TGTGCCAGCAGCAAGACGGGGGGGTATAATTCACCCCTCCACTTT
- TRBJ2-7 TRBV18 - CASSPGPAYEQYF TGTGCCAGCTCACCCGGTCCGGCCTACGAGCAGTACTTC
few TRBJ1-4 TRBV18 - CASSQGLNEKLFF TGTGCCAGCTCACAGGGACTAAATGAAAAACTGTTTTTT
- TRBJ2-3 TRBV5-4 TRBD2 CASSLQGGDTQYF TGTGCCAGCAGCTTGCAGGGAGGGGATACGCAGTATTTT
- TRBJ1-2 TRBV6-5 TRBD1 CASSYSWTGDRGYTF TGTGCCAGCAGTTACTCCTGGACAGGGGATAGGGGCTACACCTTC
- TRBJ2-4 TRBV28 - CASSLNRVRNIQYF TGTGCCAGCAGTCTAAACAGGGTTAGAAACATTCAGTACTTC
- TRBJ1-6 TRBV7-9 TRBD1 CASSSGTEYTYSPLHF TGTGCCAGCAGCTCCGGGACAGAGTATACTTATTCACCCCTCCACTTT
few TRBJ1-4 TRBV19 - CASSILGANEKLFF TGTGCCAGTAGTATTTTGGGGGCAAATGAAAAACTGTTTTTT
- TRBJ1-3 TRBV9 TRBD1 CASSGVGTGLSGNTIYF TGTGCCAGCAGCGGGGTGGGGACAGGCCTCTCTGGAAACACCATATATTTT
- TRBJ2-1 TRBV6-5 - CASSYDIESYNEQFF TGTGCCAGCAGTTACGATATAGAGAGTTACAATGAGCAGTTCTTC
- TRBJ1-3 TRBV7-6 - CASIRVRAGNTIYF TGTGCCAGCATCCGCGTCAGGGCTGGAAACACCATATATTTT
- TRBJ1-2 TRBV4-1 - CASSLRGRGDSDYGYTF TGCGCCAGCAGCCTAAGGGGCAGGGGAGATTCGGACTATGGCTACACCTTC